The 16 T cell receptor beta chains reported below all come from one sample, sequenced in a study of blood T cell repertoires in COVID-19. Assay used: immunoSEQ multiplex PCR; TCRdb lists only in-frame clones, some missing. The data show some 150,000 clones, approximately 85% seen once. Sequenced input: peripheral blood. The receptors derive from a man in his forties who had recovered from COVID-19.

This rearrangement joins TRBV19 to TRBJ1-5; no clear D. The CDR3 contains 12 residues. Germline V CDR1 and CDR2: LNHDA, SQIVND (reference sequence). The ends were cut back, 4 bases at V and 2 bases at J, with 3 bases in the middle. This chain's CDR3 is CASSTGNQPQHF. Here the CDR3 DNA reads TGTGCCAGTAGTACGGGCAATCAGCCCCAGCATTTT.

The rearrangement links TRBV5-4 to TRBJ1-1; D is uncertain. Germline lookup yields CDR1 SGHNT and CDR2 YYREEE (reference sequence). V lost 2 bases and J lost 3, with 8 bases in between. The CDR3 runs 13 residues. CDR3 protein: CASSFAADTEAFF. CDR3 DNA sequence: TGTGCCAGCAGCTTTGCGGCCGACACTGAAGCTTTCTTT.

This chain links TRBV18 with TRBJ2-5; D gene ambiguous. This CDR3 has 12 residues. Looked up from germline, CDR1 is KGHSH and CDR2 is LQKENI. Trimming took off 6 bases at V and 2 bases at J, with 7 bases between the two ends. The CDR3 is CASSTKQETQYF. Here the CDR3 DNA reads TGTGCCAGCTCCACAAAACAAGAGACCCAGTACTTC.

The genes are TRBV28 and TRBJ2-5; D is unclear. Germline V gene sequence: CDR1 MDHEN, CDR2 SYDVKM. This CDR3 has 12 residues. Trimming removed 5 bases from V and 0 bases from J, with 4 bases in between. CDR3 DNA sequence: TGTGCCAGCAGTCCGGACCAAGAGACCCAGTACTTC. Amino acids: CASSPDQETQYF. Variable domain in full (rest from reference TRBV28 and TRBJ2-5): DVKVTQSSRYLVKRTGEKVFLECVQDMDHENMFWYRQDPGLGLRLIYFSYDVKMKEKGDIPEGYSVSREKKERFSLILESASTNQTSMYLCASSPDQETQYFGPGTRLLVL.

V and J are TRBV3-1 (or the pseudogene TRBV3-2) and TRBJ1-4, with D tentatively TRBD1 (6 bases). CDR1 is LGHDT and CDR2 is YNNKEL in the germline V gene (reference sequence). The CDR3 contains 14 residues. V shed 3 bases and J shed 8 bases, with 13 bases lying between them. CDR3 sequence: CASSHRGGSEKLFF. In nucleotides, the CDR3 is TGTGCCAGCAGCCATAGAGGGGGTTCCGAAAAACTGTTTTTT.

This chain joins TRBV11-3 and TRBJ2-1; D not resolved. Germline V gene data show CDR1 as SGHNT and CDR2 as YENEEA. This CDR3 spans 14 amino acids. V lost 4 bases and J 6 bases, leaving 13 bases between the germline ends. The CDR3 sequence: CASSSPLLSNEQFF. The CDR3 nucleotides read TGTGCCAGCAGCTCCCCCCTCCTAAGCAATGAGCAGTTCTTC.

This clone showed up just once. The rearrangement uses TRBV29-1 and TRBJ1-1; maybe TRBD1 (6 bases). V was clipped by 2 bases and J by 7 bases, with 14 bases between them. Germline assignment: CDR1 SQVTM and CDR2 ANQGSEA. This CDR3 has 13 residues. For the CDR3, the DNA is TGCAGCGTTGAACATGGACAGTCCCTTGAAGCTTTCTTT. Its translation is CSVEHGQSLEAFF.

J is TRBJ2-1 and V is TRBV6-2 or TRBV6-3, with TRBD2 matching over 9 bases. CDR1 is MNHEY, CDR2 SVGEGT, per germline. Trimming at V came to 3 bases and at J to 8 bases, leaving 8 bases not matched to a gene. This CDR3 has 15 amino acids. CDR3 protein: CASSYGGGGSDEQFF. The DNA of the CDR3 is TGTGCCAGCAGTTATGGCGGGGGGGGTAGTGATGAGCAGTTCTTC.

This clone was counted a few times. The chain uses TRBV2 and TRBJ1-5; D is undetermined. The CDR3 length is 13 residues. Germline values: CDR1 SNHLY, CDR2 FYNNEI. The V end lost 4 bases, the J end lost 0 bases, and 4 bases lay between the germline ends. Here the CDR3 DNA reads TGTGCCAGCAGTGTAGATAGCAATCAGCCCCAGCATTTT. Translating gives CASSVDSNQPQHF. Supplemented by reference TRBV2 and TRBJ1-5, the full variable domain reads EPEVTQTPSHQVTQMGQEVILRCVPISNHLYFYWYRQILGQKVEFLVSFYNNEISEKSEIFDDQFSVERPDGSNFTLKIRSTKLEDSAMYFCASSVDSNQPQHFGDGTRLSIL.

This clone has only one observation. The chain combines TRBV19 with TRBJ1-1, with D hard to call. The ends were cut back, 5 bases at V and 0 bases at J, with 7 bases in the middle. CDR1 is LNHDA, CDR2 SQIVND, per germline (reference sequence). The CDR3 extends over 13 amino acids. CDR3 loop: CASSHTVNTEAFF. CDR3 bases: TGTGCCAGTAGTCATACAGTGAACACTGAAGCTTTCTTT. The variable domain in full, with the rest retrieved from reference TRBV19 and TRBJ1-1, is DGGITQSPKYLFRKEGQNVTLSCEQNLNHDAMYWYRQDPGQGLRLIYYSQIVNDFQKGDIAEGYSVSREKKESFPLTVTSAQKNPTAFYLCASSHTVNTEAFFGQGTRLTVV.

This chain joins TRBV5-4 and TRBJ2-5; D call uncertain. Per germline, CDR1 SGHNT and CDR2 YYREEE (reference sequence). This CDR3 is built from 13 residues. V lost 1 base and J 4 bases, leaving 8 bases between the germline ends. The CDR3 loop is CASSLSPRETQYF. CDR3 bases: TGTGCCAGCAGCTTGTCCCCCCGAGAGACCCAGTACTTC. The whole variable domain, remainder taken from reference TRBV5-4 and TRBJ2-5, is ETGVTQSPTHLIKTRGQQVTLRCSSQSGHNTVSWYQQALGQGPQFIFQYYREEENGRGNFPPRFSGLQFPNYSSELNVNALELDDSALYLCASSLSPRETQYFGPGTRLLVL.

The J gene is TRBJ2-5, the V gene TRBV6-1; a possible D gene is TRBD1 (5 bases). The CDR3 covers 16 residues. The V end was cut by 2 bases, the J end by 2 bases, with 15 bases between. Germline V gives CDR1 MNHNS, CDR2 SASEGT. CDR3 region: CASSENRLTLQETQYF. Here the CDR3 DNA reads TGTGCCAGCAGTGAAAACAGGCTAACCTTACAAGAGACCCAGTACTTC.

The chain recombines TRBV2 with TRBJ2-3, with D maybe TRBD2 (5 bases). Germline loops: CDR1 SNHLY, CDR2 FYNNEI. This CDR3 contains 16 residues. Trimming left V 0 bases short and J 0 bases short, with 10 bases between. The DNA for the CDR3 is TGTGCCAGCAGTGAAGCGAGCGGCTCTAGCACAGATACGCAGTATTTT. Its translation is CASSEASGSSTDTQYF.

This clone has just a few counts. CDR3 sequence: CASSAYSGESGEQFF. The CDR3 coding sequence is TGTGCCAGCAGCGCTTACAGCGGCGAAAGTGGTGAGCAGTTCTTC. The chain links TRBV9 to TRBJ2-1, with D possibly TRBD2 on 5 matching bases. The germline CDR1 and CDR2 sequences are SGDLS and YYNGEE. Trimming took off 3 bases at V and 9 bases at J, with 19 bases between the two ends. This CDR3 contains 15 residues. The full variable domain, in which reference TRBV9 and TRBJ2-1 provide the parts outside the CDR3, is DSGVTQTPKHLITATGQRVTLRCSPRSGDLSVYWYQQSLDQGLQFLIQYYNGEERAKGNILERFSAQQFPDLHSELNLSSLELGDSALYFCASSAYSGESGEQFFGPGTRLTVL.

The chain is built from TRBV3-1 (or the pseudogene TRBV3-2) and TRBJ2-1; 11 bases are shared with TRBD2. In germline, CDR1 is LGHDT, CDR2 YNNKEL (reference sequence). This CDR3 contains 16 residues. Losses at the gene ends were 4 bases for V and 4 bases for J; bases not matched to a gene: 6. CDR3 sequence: CASSPVTSGTYNEQFF. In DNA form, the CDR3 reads TGTGCCAGCAGCCCAGTGACTAGCGGGACTTACAATGAGCAGTTCTTC.

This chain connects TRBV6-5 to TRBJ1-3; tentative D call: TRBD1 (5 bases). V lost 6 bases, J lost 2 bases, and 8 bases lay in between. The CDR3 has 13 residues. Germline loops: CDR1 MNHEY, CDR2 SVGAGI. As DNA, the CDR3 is TGTGCCAGCAGATTAGGGGCTGGAAACACCATATATTTT. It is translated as CASRLGAGNTIYF.